The 23 T cell receptor beta chains presented below share a single source sample, sequenced in a study of T cell repertoires in cytomegalovirus infection. TCRdb re-called the reads through MiXCR, storing one row per CDR3 protein. The top ten clones hold about a sixth of a sample with some 480,000 distinct CDR3 sequences, roughly 34% of them seen once. What these receptors recognize is not known. The input for sequencing was cultured PBMCs, taken from culture after CMV antigen stimulation. The source of these receptors is a human donor in good health (CMV status not recorded). Some clones in this sample may be carry-over from other donors' samples.

This chain links TRBV6-1 with TRBJ2-4; D possibly matches TRBD1 or TRBD2 (5 bases each). V lost 6 bases and J lost 9, with 24 bases in between. CDR3 length: 16 residues. Germline CDR1 and CDR2: MNHNS and SASEGT. CDR3 DNA: TGTGCCAGCAGCAAGAGGCCGCCACAGGTGAGCGGCATTCAGTACTTC. Translating gives CASSKRPPQVSGIQYF.

This clonotype turned up a few times. The rearrangement uses TRBV7-2 and TRBJ1-1; possibly TRBD1 for D (5 bases). The V end lost 6 bases, the J end lost 1 base, and 9 bases lay between the germline ends. The CDR3 is made up of 13 amino acids. Germline values: CDR1 SGHTA, CDR2 FQGNSA. CDR3 in amino acids: CASRKRGNTEAFF. CDR3 bases: TGTGCCAGCAGAAAGAGGGGGAACACTGAAGCTTTCTTT.

This sequence joins TRBV25-1 and TRBJ2-7, with 10 bases identical to TRBD2. V was clipped by 0 bases and J by 8 bases; unmatched bases: 7. The CDR3 totals 15 residues. The V gene's germline CDR1 is MGHDK and CDR2 SYGVNS. DNA for the CDR3: TGTGCCAGCAGTGAATATAAGGCTAGCGGGAGCCAGCAGTACTTC. Residues: CASSEYKASGSQQYF.

The chain combines TRBV5-5 with TRBJ2-1, with TRBD2 matching 7 bases. The V segment lost 4 bases and the J segment 10 bases; nucleotides outside the gene matches: 14. The germline V gene has CDR1 SGHKS and CDR2 YYEKEE (reference sequence). This CDR3 spans 15 amino acids. Here the CDR3 reads CASSTGLGAPREQFF. CDR3 in DNA: TGTGCCAGCAGCACAGGACTAGGTGCCCCACGGGAGCAGTTCTTC.

This clonotype turned up a few times. J is TRBJ2-7 and V is TRBV5-1; D is possibly TRBD2 (6 bases). The CDR3 extends over 15 amino acids. Germline V gene data show CDR1 as SGHRS and CDR2 as YFSETQ. V was trimmed by 5 bases and J by 3 bases, leaving 18 bases between them. The CDR3 loop is CASRIRGALNYEQYF. The CDR3, as DNA: TGCGCCAGCAGAATTCGCGGGGCCCTGAACTACGAGCAGTACTTC.

The rearrangement uses TRBV10-2 and TRBJ1-2; D remains unclear. The CDR3 is made up of 12 amino acids. V was clipped by 8 bases and J by 8 bases, with 15 bases between them. Germline CDR1 WSHSY, CDR2 SAAADI. In nucleotides, the CDR3 is TGCGCCAGCTCGGGAGCAATTGGGGGCTACACCTTC. Translating it yields CASSGAIGGYTF.

This clonotype was counted between two and nine times. The gene calls are TRBV19 and TRBJ1-2, with a tentative D call TRBD1 (5 bases). V lost 7 bases, J lost 1 base, and 10 bases lay in between. Per germline, CDR1 LNHDA and CDR2 SQIVND (reference sequence). CDR3 length: 13 residues. Written as DNA, the CDR3 is TGTGCCAGTACCCCGGGGGATAACTATGGCTACACCTTC. Translating it yields CASTPGDNYGYTF.

The chain carries TRBV12-3 or TRBV12-4 and TRBJ2-1; possibly TRBD2 for D (6 bases). The V and J ends lost 6 bases and 12 bases respectively, with 18 bases between them. This CDR3 is 13 amino acids long. This CDR3 reads CASRQMGGLPQFF. The CDR3 region has the DNA TGTGCCAGCAGACAAATGGGGGGACTTCCGCAGTTCTTC.

Only a few counts were recorded for this clonotype. V gene TRBV15 combines with J gene TRBJ2-5; a weak D match, TRBD1 (5 bases). The CDR3 contains 15 residues. V gave up 0 bases and J gave up 5 bases, with 13 bases separating them. Germline lookup yields CDR1 LNHNV and CDR2 YYDKDF (reference sequence). CDR3 in DNA: TGTGCCACCAGCAGAGACAGGGTTGCTCAGGAGACCCAGTACTTC. Translating it yields CATSRDRVAQETQYF.

V usage is TRBV10-3 and J usage is TRBJ1-5, with D possibly matching TRBD1 (5 bases). V dropped 0 bases and J dropped 0 bases, with 6 bases sitting between them. The CDR3 extends over 15 amino acids. Germline values: CDR1 ENHRY, CDR2 SYGVKD. CDR3 in DNA: TGTGCCATCAGTGAGTCACAGGTTAGCAATCAGCCCCAGCATTTT. This encodes CAISESQVSNQPQHF.

This clonotype showed up just a few times. The V gene is TRBV7-9, the J gene TRBJ2-7; D may be TRBD1 or TRBD2 (5 bases each). The CDR3 covers 15 residues. V gave up 6 bases and J gave up 3 bases, with 18 bases separating them. Looked up from germline, CDR1 is SEHNR and CDR2 is FQNEAQ (reference sequence). The DNA for the CDR3 is TGTGCCAGCAGTCCGACCGGGACCCCAGTCTACGAGCAGTACTTC. This encodes CASSPTGTPVYEQYF.

This clonotype was counted between two and nine times. The J gene is TRBJ2-7, the V gene TRBV9; possible D gene TRBD1, 5 bases. V was cut by 0 bases and J by 5 bases, with 9 bases left in between. Per germline, CDR1 SGDLS and CDR2 YYNGEE. The length of the CDR3 is 13 residues. CDR3 loop: CASSVGGGNEQYF. As DNA, the CDR3 is TGTGCCAGCAGCGTAGGGGGCGGAAACGAGCAGTACTTC.

V gene TRBV29-1 combines with J gene TRBJ1-5; TRBD1 aligns across 11 bases. The CDR3 has 15 residues. Germline values: CDR1 SQVTM, CDR2 ANQGSEA. V shed 4 bases and J 3 bases; nucleotides not matched to a gene: 5. CDR3 nucleotide sequence: TGCAGCGTTGCTCCGGGACAGGGGGACAATCAGCCCCAGCATTTT. Amino acid sequence: CSVAPGQGDNQPQHF.

The chain has TRBV12-3 or TRBV12-4 and TRBJ2-7, with D perhaps assigned TRBD1 or TRBD2 (5 bases each). The CDR3 has 14 residues. Trimming took 4 bases from V and 3 from J, leaving 13 bases between them. CDR3 sequence: CASSSGRRYYEQYV. The CDR3 DNA follows: TGTGCCAGCAGTTCGGGACGGAGATACTACGAGCAGTACGTC.

This clonotype has just a few counts. The chain combines TRBV7-2 with TRBJ2-5, with D uncertain. Between the trimmed V and J ends, which lost 4 bases and 5 bases, there was a span of 8 bases. The CDR3 spans 12 residues. Looked up from germline, CDR1 is SGHTA and CDR2 is FQGNSA. CDR3 nucleotides: TGTGCCAGCAGCTCGACAATGGAGACCCAGTACTTC. This encodes CASSSTMETQYF.

V and J are TRBV14 and TRBJ1-1; D remains ambiguous. Trimming left V 3 bases short and J 0 bases short, with 8 bases between. CDR1 is SGHDN, CDR2 FVKESK, per germline. The CDR3 is made up of 14 amino acids. The CDR3 DNA reads as TGTGCCAGCAGCCACCGGGATATGAACACTGAAGCTTTCTTT. Translation gives CASSHRDMNTEAFF.

This clonotype was picked up a small number of times. The J gene is TRBJ2-1, the V gene TRBV18, with unresolved D. CDR1 is KGHSH and CDR2 is LQKENI in the germline V gene. The V and J ends lost 1 base and 5 bases respectively, with 12 bases between them. The length of the CDR3 is 15 residues. For the CDR3, the DNA is TGTGCCAGCTCACCACGGCCAGGTGGAAACAATGAGCAGTTCTTC. As protein: CASSPRPGGNNEQFF.

This clonotype was seen a few times. The chain joins TRBV19 to TRBJ2-7; perhaps TRBD2 as D (6 bases). V lost 3 bases, J lost 6 bases, and 12 bases lay in between. This CDR3 contains 13 residues. From germline, CDR1 is LNHDA and CDR2 SQIVND (reference sequence). The CDR3 region is CASSILGGVEQYF. In DNA, the CDR3 is TGTGCCAGTAGTATTTTAGGCGGGGTCGAGCAGTACTTC.

The chain is built from TRBV12-5 and TRBJ1-1, with D possibly matching TRBD1 (5 bases). Trimming took 0 bases from V and 3 from J, leaving 20 bases between them. Germline values: CDR1 LGHNT, CDR2 FRNRAP. The CDR3 runs to 18 residues. The CDR3 spells CASGLVLGGNDRYTEAFF. As DNA, the CDR3 is TGTGCTAGTGGTTTGGTACTTGGGGGGAACGATCGGTACACTGAAGCTTTCTTT.

This chain connects TRBV5-4 to TRBJ2-7; maybe TRBD2 (6 bases). Looked up from germline, CDR1 is SGHNT and CDR2 is YYREEE (reference sequence). This CDR3 contains 14 residues. V lost 2 bases to trimming and J lost 4 bases, with 13 bases between them. The CDR3 DNA follows: TGTGCCAGCAGCTTCCGGGAGAGTGATTACGAGCAGTACTTC. It is translated as CASSFRESDYEQYF.

This chain joins TRBV4-2 and TRBJ2-7; 8 bases map to TRBD2. CDR3 length equals 15 residues. From germline, CDR1 is LGHNA and CDR2 YNFKEQ. The ends lost 4 bases at V and 2 bases at J; junction bases unmatched: 7. This chain's CDR3 is CASSPGLAEAYEQYF. CDR3 sequence (DNA): TGTGCCAGCAGCCCCGGACTAGCAGAGGCCTACGAGCAGTACTTC.

V usage is TRBV28 and J usage is TRBJ2-3; 9 bases are shared with TRBD2. CDR1 and CDR2 (germline): MDHEN, SYDVKM. The CDR3 loop spans 13 amino acids. V shed 6 bases, J shed 6 bases, and the junction held 4 bases outside the gene matches. CDR3 DNA sequence: TGTGCCAGCAGCCCAGGACTAGCGGATACGCAGTATTTT. It specifies CASSPGLADTQYF.

The chain couples TRBV11-3 to TRBJ2-1, with TRBD2 identical over 14 bases. Looked up from germline, CDR1 is SGHNT and CDR2 is YENEEA. The junction had 12 bases not matched to a gene; V was cut back by 4 bases and J by 7 bases. This CDR3 is 18 amino acids long. CDR3: CASSSDMTSGRVANEQFF. CDR3 coding DNA: TGTGCCAGCAGCTCCGACATGACTAGCGGGAGGGTTGCGAATGAGCAGTTCTTC.